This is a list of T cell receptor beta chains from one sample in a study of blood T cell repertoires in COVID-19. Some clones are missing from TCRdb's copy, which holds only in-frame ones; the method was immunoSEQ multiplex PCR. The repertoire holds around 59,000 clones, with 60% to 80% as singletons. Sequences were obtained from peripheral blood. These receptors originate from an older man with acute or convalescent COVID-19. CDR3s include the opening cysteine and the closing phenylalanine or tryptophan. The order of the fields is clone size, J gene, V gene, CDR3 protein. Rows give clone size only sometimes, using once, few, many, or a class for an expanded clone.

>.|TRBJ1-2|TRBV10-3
CAISWTGDGGYTF
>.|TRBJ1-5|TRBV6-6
CASTLGGNQPQHF
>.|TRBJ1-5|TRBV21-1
CASSQRWDRGDNQPQHF
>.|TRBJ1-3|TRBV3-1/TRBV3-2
CASSRGQGGNTIYF
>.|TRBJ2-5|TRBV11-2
CASSSRLAIYQETQYF
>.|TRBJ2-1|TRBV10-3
CAIRSGTGINEQFF
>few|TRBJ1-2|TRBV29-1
CSVDRVYGYTF
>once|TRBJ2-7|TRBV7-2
CASSLAGGGYEQYF
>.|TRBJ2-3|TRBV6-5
CASRGRQGWDTQYF
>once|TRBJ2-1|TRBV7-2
CASSSHSSSGVAFPQFF
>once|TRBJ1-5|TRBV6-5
CASSFDRVYQPQHF
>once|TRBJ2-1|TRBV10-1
CASSRLLGGNEQFF
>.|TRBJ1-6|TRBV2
CASSESLDSAPLHF
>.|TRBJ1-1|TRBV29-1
CSVPGGIPNTEAFF
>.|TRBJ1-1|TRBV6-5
CASSSTGGAFF
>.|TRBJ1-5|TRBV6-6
CASSLQPYQIYSNQPQHF
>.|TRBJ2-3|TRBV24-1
CATSEETGTGDTDTQYF
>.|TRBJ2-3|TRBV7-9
CASSWGGTTDTQYF
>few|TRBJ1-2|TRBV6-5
CASTVTGFWGYTF
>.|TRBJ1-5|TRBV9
CASSVATNQPQHF
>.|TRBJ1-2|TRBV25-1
CASSATSGDSYGYTF
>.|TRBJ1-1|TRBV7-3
CASSSGQNTEAFF
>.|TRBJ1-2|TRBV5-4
CASSLQDDYGYTF
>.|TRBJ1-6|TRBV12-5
CASGLTAGGAGSPLHF
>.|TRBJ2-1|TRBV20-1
CSAESGKEQFF
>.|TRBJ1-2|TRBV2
CASSVKQGANGYTF
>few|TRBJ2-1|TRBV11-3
CASSTGTGTTNNEQFF
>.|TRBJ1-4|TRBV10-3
CAISDWDRSEKLFF
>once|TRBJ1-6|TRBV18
CASSPRQSGSPLHF
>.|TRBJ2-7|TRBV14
CASSQQGFGEQYF
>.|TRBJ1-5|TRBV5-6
CASSPGTGVGNQPQHF
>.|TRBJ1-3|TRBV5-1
CASRRSGTDSGNTIYF
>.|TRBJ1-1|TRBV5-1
CASSRTGEVTEAFF
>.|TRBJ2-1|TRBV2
CASILAGTDSYNEQFF
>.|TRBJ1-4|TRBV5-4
CASSPQVGGAGPNEKLFF
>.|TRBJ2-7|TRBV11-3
CASSLGGGHGTYEQYF
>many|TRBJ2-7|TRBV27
CASSFSGTGSSYEQYF
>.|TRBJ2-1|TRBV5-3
CARRLGLRDNEQFF
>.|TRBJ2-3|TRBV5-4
CASSLGGVGATDTQYF
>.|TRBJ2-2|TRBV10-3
CAISPLGVGELFF
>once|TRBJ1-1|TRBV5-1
CASSRDMNTEAFF
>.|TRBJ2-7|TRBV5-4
CASSMGLAGVARREQYF
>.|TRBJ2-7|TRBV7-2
CASSLASVGAEQYF
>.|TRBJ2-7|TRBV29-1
CSVGLAGGVSF
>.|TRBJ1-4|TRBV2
CASRVTGGGEKLFF
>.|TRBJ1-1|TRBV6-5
CASSYGRRAEAFF